Here is one T cell receptor beta chain with its context. Its antigen is not known. This specimen belongs to a study of cytomegalovirus exposure and HLA in healthy donors. Study findings and constraints: Common viral pathogens seemed, in a later analysis, to connect with several of the most significant clusters. Analyzed later, most CMV-associated TCR beta chains appeared HLA-restricted. CMV antigen specificity was confirmed in vitro for three CMV-associated chains. Indistinguishable V segments, including TRBV6-2 and TRBV6-3, were excluded.

Germline V gene lookup returns CDR1 PRHDT and CDR2 FYEKMQ (reference sequence). This CDR3 spans 13 amino acids. V lost 6 bases to trimming and J lost 4 bases, with 12 bases between them. 13 Jbeta primers and 60 Vbeta primers were used for the PCR. Clones were sequenced by immunoSEQ multiplex PCR, and TCRdb holds only the in-frame ones, with some missing. The sample carries some 150,000 clones, roughly 76% recorded once. The rearrangement uses TRBV13 and TRBJ1-1, with a possible D match to TRBD1 (6 bases). The TCR comes from a man aged 18 to 35 in good health and CMV-seronegative. The sample comprised PBMCs. CDR3 amino acids: CASSAGTSTEAFF. The CDR3 DNA reads as TGTGCCAGCAGTGCCGGGACATCCACTGAAGCTTTCTTT.